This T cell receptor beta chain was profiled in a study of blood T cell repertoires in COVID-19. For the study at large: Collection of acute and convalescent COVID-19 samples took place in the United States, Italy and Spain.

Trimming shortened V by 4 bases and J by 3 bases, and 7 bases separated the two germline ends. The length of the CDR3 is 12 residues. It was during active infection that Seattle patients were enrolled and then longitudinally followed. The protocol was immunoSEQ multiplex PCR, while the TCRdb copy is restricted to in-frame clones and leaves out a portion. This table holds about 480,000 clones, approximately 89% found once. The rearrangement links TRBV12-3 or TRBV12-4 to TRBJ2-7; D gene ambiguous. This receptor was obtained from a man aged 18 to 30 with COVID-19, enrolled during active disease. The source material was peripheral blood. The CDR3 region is CASSSTFYEQYF. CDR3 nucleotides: TGTGCCAGCAGTTCAACATTCTACGAGCAGTACTTC.